A single sample gave rise to the 29 T cell receptor beta chains below, sequenced in a study of blood T cell repertoires in COVID-19. The assay was immunoSEQ multiplex PCR, and TCRdb's table has in-frame clones only and misses some. The data hold 240,000 or so clones, with around 88% observed a single time. The sample was PBMCs or T cells enriched from blood (not recorded which). Every receptor here comes from a woman aged 45-60 years who had recovered from COVID-19.

The rearrangement uses TRBV5-5 and TRBJ2-2; maybe TRBD2 (6 bases). The germline gives CDR1 SGHKS, CDR2 YYEKEE (reference sequence). CDR3 length equals 16 residues. V was pared by 3 bases and J by 2 bases, with 14 bases between. The CDR3 reads CASSSLGGTNTGELFF. The CDR3 DNA reads TGTGCCAGCAGCTCCTTAGGCGGGACCAACACCGGGGAGCTGTTTTTT.

The V and J genes are TRBV7-9 and TRBJ1-2, with 7 bases matching TRBD1. V gave up 0 bases and J gave up 5 bases; unmatched junction bases: 6. Germline assignment: CDR1 SEHNR and CDR2 FQNEAQ (reference sequence). The CDR3 runs 15 residues. The CDR3 bases are TGTGCCAGCAGCTTAGCAGGGACAGATCGGTATGGCTACACCTTC. Protein sequence: CASSLAGTDRYGYTF.

The chain uses TRBV6-1 and TRBJ2-4; weak D call: TRBD2 (6 bases). Germline V CDR1 and CDR2: MNHNS, SASEGT. The V and J ends lost 3 bases and 0 bases respectively, with 12 bases between them. The CDR3 contains 16 residues. The CDR3 DNA reads as TGTGCCAGCAGTGATGCGGGACGGAGAGCCAAAAACATTCAGTACTTC. Its translation: CASSDAGRRAKNIQYF.

The chain combines TRBV6-5 with TRBJ2-7, with a possible D match to TRBD1 (5 bases). This CDR3 has 12 residues. V was shortened by 2 bases and J by 6 bases, with 8 bases between the two germline ends. The germline V gene encodes CDR1 MNHEY and CDR2 SVGAGI. CDR3 loop: CASSYPGSEQYF. In DNA, the CDR3 is TGTGCCAGCAGTTACCCAGGGTCCGAGCAGTACTTC.

The count of this clone is one. J is TRBJ1-2 and V is TRBV4-3, with TRBD1 identical over 11 bases. Germline CDR1 is LGHNA and CDR2 is YSLEER. The trim removed 1 base at V and 3 bases at J, leaving 1 base unmatched. The CDR3 runs to 15 residues. The CDR3 here is CASSQVGQGDYGYTF. Here the CDR3 DNA reads TGCGCCAGCAGCCAAGTGGGACAGGGGGACTATGGCTACACCTTC.

In DNA form, the CDR3 reads TGTGCCAGCAGGACAGGGATTACCTACAATGAGCAGTTCTTC. This translates into CASRTGITYNEQFF. V usage is TRBV11-1 and J usage is TRBJ2-1, with TRBD1 matching 7 bases. V was pared by 6 bases and J by 2 bases, with 4 bases of the junction left unmatched. Germline CDR1 and CDR2: SGHAT and FQDESV (reference sequence). There are 14 residues in the CDR3.

The CDR3 DNA follows: TGTGCCAGCAGCTTAACTAGCAGGAACAATCAGCCCCAGCATTTT. It is translated as CASSLTSRNNQPQHF. The chain carries TRBV7-2 and TRBJ1-5; D not resolved. The germline V gene encodes CDR1 SGHTA and CDR2 FQGNSA. V was pared by 2 bases and J by 3 bases, with 11 bases between. The length of the CDR3 is 15 residues. Using reference TRBV7-2 and TRBJ1-5 for the parts outside the CDR3, the full variable domain is GAGVSQSPSNKVTEKGKDVELRCDPISGHTALYWYRQSLGQGLEFLIYFQGNSAPDKSGLPSDRFSAERTGGSVSTLTIQRTQQEDSAVYLCASSLTSRNNQPQHFGDGTRLSIL.

The rearrangement joins TRBV18 to TRBJ1-1; D is possibly TRBD1 (5 bases). Germline-derived CDR1 and CDR2 are KGHSH and LQKENI. V was clipped by 3 bases and J by 10 bases, with 12 bases between them. The CDR3 has 12 residues. DNA of the CDR3: TGTGCCAGCTCACCCCTCGACGGGGGAGCTTTCTTT. Encoded protein: CASSPLDGGAFF.

This clone was observed a single time. This rearrangement joins TRBV7-2 to TRBJ1-6, with D perhaps TRBD1 (5 bases). The CDR3 runs 13 residues. Trimming left V 4 bases short and J 8 bases short, with 9 bases between. Per germline, CDR1 SGHTA and CDR2 FQGNSA. This CDR3 reads CASSWGGDSPLHF. CDR3 nucleotides: TGTGCCAGCAGCTGGGGCGGGGATTCACCCCTCCACTTT.

The genes are TRBV7-6 and TRBJ2-7; D might be TRBD2 (6 bases). The CDR3 contains 16 residues. With 0 bases removed from V and 3 bases from J, the gap between germline ends came to 15 bases. The germline gives CDR1 SGHVS, CDR2 FNYEAQ. The CDR3 region is CASSLAVGTPFYEQYF. Written as DNA, the CDR3 is TGTGCCAGCAGCTTAGCGGTGGGGACTCCCTTCTACGAGCAGTACTTC.

The rearrangement uses TRBV18 and TRBJ2-7, with no clear D. Germline lookup yields CDR1 KGHSH and CDR2 LQKENI. This CDR3 spans 14 amino acids. The V end was cut by 5 bases, the J end by 2 bases, with 13 bases between. The CDR3 protein is CASSSASVAYEQYF. CDR3 DNA: TGTGCCAGCTCATCCGCATCAGTCGCCTACGAGCAGTACTTC.

This clone was detected only a few times. V and J are TRBV3-1 (or the pseudogene TRBV3-2) and TRBJ1-2; 8 bases fit TRBD1. V shed 5 bases and J 8 bases; nucleotides not matched to a gene: 13. The germline CDR1 and CDR2 sequences are LGHDT and YNNKEL (reference sequence). This CDR3 is 15 amino acids long. The CDR3 region is CASSSRDRSNWGYTF. The CDR3 nucleotides read TGTGCCAGCAGCTCGAGGGACAGGTCAAATTGGGGCTACACCTTC.

The chain employs TRBV7-2 and TRBJ2-1; D gene unclear. This CDR3 comprises 13 residues. Per germline, CDR1 SGHTA and CDR2 FQGNSA. V was clipped by 1 base and J by 6 bases, with 7 bases between them. CDR3 bases: TGTGCCAGCAGCTTAGTTCGGGTCAATGAGCAGTTCTTC. It yields the protein CASSLVRVNEQFF.

This clone came up once. V and J are TRBV3-1 (or the pseudogene TRBV3-2) and TRBJ1-6, with D unresolved. V lost 1 base, J lost 16 bases, and 11 bases lay in between. Germline loops: CDR1 LGHDT, CDR2 YNNKEL (reference sequence). The CDR3 contains 12 residues. CDR3 bases: TGTGCCAGCAGCCAAGTTCAGAACCATCTCCACTTT. Translation gives CASSQVQNHLHF.

The rearrangement uses TRBV25-1 and TRBJ1-4, with TRBD1 matching over 7 bases. V was pared by 3 bases and J by 7 bases, with 2 bases of the junction left unmatched. This CDR3 contains 13 residues. The V gene's germline CDR1 is MGHDK and CDR2 SYGVNS. The CDR3 sequence is CASSDRGAEKLFF. Written as DNA, the CDR3 is TGTGCCAGCAGTGACAGGGGGGCTGAAAAACTGTTTTTT.

The gene calls are TRBV6-2 or TRBV6-3 and TRBJ2-4; D perhaps matches TRBD2 (5 bases). Trimming removed 3 bases from V and 1 base from J, with 16 bases in between. The CDR3 covers 17 residues. Germline assignment: CDR1 MNHEY and CDR2 SVGEGT. Here the CDR3 DNA reads TGTGCCAGCAGTTATAGTGTGGGGAGTCAGGCCAAAAACATTCAGTACTTC. It specifies CASSYSVGSQAKNIQYF.

There are a few counts of this clone. The rearrangement joins TRBV21-1 to TRBJ1-4. TRBV21-1 is a pseudogene locus. The CDR3 is made up of 18 amino acids. The CDR3 protein is CARTAGRLCGVANEKLFF. In nucleotides, the CDR3 is TGTGCCAGAACCGCGGGACGATTATGTGGGGTTGCTAATGAAAAACTGTTTTTT.

V gene TRBV5-1 combines with J gene TRBJ2-1; possibly TRBD2 for D (6 bases). Trimming shortened V by 1 base and J by 7 bases, and 15 bases separated the two germline ends. Germline V gene lookup returns CDR1 SGHRS and CDR2 YFSETQ. CDR3 length: 15 residues. The CDR3 DNA reads as TGCGCCAGCAGCTTGAGTACGGGAGTCGGGAATGAGCAGTTCTTC. It codes for CASSLSTGVGNEQFF.

The chain combines TRBV5-5 with TRBJ1-1; D unclear. CDR3 length: 14 amino acids. From germline, CDR1 is SGHKS and CDR2 YYEKEE (reference sequence). Deletions cut 7 bases from V and 1 base from J, with 14 bases between. The CDR3 is CASLGVGKNTEAFF. The CDR3 DNA reads as TGTGCCAGCCTGGGTGTCGGGAAGAACACTGAAGCTTTCTTT.

In its sample, this clone was seen a few times. J is TRBJ1-5 and V is TRBV3-1 (or the pseudogene TRBV3-2); TRBD1 might be the D (5 bases). The germline CDR1 and CDR2 sequences are LGHDT and YNNKEL (reference sequence). The CDR3 loop spans 13 amino acids. Trimming shortened V by 0 bases and J by 6 bases, and 6 bases separated the two germline ends. CDR3 in DNA: TGTGCCAGCAGCCAAGACAGGGCTCAGCCCCAGCATTTT. Translating it yields CASSQDRAQPQHF.

Turning to this clone: At one end, the junction sequence differs from germline, possibly due to a read error. This chain links TRBV7-7 with TRBJ1-1; possibly TRBD1 for D (6 bases). Per germline, CDR1 SSHAT and CDR2 FNYEAQ (reference sequence). This CDR3 has 13 amino acids. The CDR3 sequence is CASSQDRNTEAFF. The CDR3 coding sequence is TGTGCTAGCAGTCAGGACAGGAACACTGAAGCTTTCTTT.

This chain uses TRBV6-2 or TRBV6-3 with TRBJ1-5, with 9 nucleotides matching TRBD1. The CDR3 consists of 16 residues. V gave up 1 base and J gave up 6 bases; unmatched junction bases: 7. CDR1 is MNHEY and CDR2 is SVGEGT in the germline V gene. The DNA for the CDR3 is TGTGCCAGCAGTTACTTCGGACAGGGGTTAGGTCAGCCCCAGCATTTT. Translating it yields CASSYFGQGLGQPQHF.

This chain links TRBV11-2 with TRBJ1-6, with a weak D call TRBD1 (5 bases). The CDR3 has 15 residues. The V gene lost 5 bases and the J gene lost 7 bases, with 15 bases spanning the gap. CDR1 is SGHAT, CDR2 FQNNGV, per germline. The CDR3 region has the DNA TGTGCCAGCAGCCCCCCCCGGGGGAGGAATTCACCCCTCCACTTT. This gives the protein CASSPPRGRNSPLHF. The full variable domain, completed using reference TRBV11-2 and TRBJ1-6, is EAGVAQSPRYKIIEKRQSVAFWCNPISGHATLYWYQQILGQGPKLLIQFQNNGVVDDSQLPKDRFSAERLKGVDSTLKIQPAKLEDSAVYLCASSPPRGRNSPLHFGNGTRLTVT.

The chain carries TRBV29-1 and TRBJ2-3; 11 bases are a match to TRBD1. J gave up 4 bases and V 8 bases, and 17 bases lay outside the gene matches. Germline loops: CDR1 SQVTM, CDR2 ANQGSEA. This CDR3 contains 17 residues. For the CDR3, the DNA is TGCAGCTCATCCCCCAGTGATAGGGACAGGGGGTCAGATACGCAGTATTTT. This gives the protein CSSSPSDRDRGSDTQYF.

The chain links TRBV5-1 to TRBJ2-7; a possible D gene is TRBD1 (5 bases). The V gene's germline CDR1 is SGHRS and CDR2 YFSETQ. CDR3 length: 13 residues. The germline V and J ends were trimmed by 4 bases and 2 bases, with 10 bases remaining between them. The CDR3 loop reads CASSLDSTYEQYF. DNA for the CDR3: TGCGCCAGCAGCCTAGACAGCACCTACGAGCAGTACTTC.

The gene calls are TRBV2 and TRBJ2-7, with 9 nucleotides matching TRBD1. This CDR3 region has 14 residues. In germline, CDR1 is SNHLY, CDR2 FYNNEI. The trim removed 8 bases at V and 1 base at J, leaving 6 bases unmatched. The CDR3 region is CASSRTGVSYEQYF. The CDR3 region has the DNA TGTGCCAGCTCTCGGACAGGGGTATCCTACGAGCAGTACTTC.

The chain couples TRBV27 to TRBJ1-1, with 10 bases identical to TRBD1. CDR3 length: 14 residues. The V and J ends lost 5 bases and 4 bases, in that order; junction bases with no gene match: 4. From germline, CDR1 is MNHEY and CDR2 SMNVEV (reference sequence). DNA for the CDR3: TGTGCCAGCAGTCCCCGGACAGGGGGCACTGAAGCTTTCTTT. This encodes CASSPRTGGTEAFF.

This clone was seen a few times. The chain links TRBV18 to TRBJ1-5; 7 positions match TRBD1. V trimming: 5 bases; J trimming: 0 bases; junction bases outside the gene matches: 4. This CDR3 region has 15 residues. Germline assignment: CDR1 KGHSH and CDR2 LQKENI. CDR3 sequence: CASSGDRGSNQPQHF. DNA of the CDR3: TGTGCCAGCTCAGGGGACAGAGGTAGCAATCAGCCCCAGCATTTT.

The genes are TRBV5-1 and TRBJ1-2; the D gene is possibly TRBD1 (5 bases). The CDR3 totals 16 residues. The germline V gene has CDR1 SGHRS and CDR2 YFSETQ. Trimming cost V 6 bases and J 0 bases, with 18 bases left between them. Written as DNA, the CDR3 is TGCGCCAGCAACACAGGACACACCAATTCTAACTATGGCTACACCTTC. Protein sequence: CASNTGHTNSNYGYTF.